The sequence of this TCR beta chain was determined in a study of blood T cell repertoires in COVID-19. At the level of the study: Sites in the United States, Italy and Spain provided acute and convalescent COVID-19 samples.

This clone has a single count. Study processing details: Reference gene primer amplification gave nucleated cell count estimates. Sequencing was performed with immunoSEQ multiplex PCR; in TCRdb, only in-frame clones are kept and a portion is missing. V and J calls and clone size are copied from that table; D and trimming were computed from the DNA. The data show 390,000 or so clones, 90% seen once. The source material was peripheral blood. The receptor comes from a man aged 18 to 30 with active or convalescent COVID-19.

The CDR3 reads CAIAHRGEETQYF. As DNA, the CDR3 is TGTGCCATCGCCCACCGCGGGGAAGAGACCCAGTACTTC. The V gene is TRBV10-3, the J gene TRBJ2-5, with D possibly TRBD2 on 6 matching bases. The CDR3 length is 13 residues. The germline CDR1 and CDR2 sequences are ENHRY and SYGVKD. Trimming removed 8 bases at V and 3 bases at J, with 13 bases between.